These T cell receptor beta chains were read from a single sample in a study of cytomegalovirus exposure and HLA in healthy donors. The assay was immunoSEQ multiplex PCR, and TCRdb's table has in-frame clones only and misses some. The sample yields around 190,000 clones, around 79% seen once. The sequenced material came from PBMCs. These receptors all stem from a woman in her late teens or twenties in good health and CMV-seronegative. The CDR3 runs from the conserved cysteine through the conserved F or W. A D gene is named only where the DNA matches it firmly.

>.|TRBV18
CASSPPSTGKNTEAFF
>.|TRBV6-6
CASRPPGSNQPQHF
>TRBD1|TRBV28
CASSSKGAQRTEAFF
>TRBD2|TRBV5-8
CASSLVTSGIMTDTQYF
>.|TRBV5-6
CASIKIGRADGYTF
>TRBD1|TRBV27
CASSSGQVIDEQFF
>.|TRBV7-9
CASSSRDSYEQYF
>.|TRBV2
CASSVAGQTHYSGNTIYF
>.|TRBV2
CASSNHRLVSEQFF
>TRBD1|TRBV18
CASSPNGAGQGSDSPLHF
>TRBD2|TRBV7-2
CASSQAGSSYNEQFF
>.|TRBV7-3
CASSLPVGGRSDTQYF
>.|TRBV6-4
CASSEAGARTDTQYF
>TRBD1|TRBV18
CASSSGQGTGSPLHF
>TRBD2|TRBV5-1
CASSRLAGTDTQYF
>.|TRBV7-9
CASSLGGQAEKLFF
>TRBD2|TRBV25-1
CASSGTSGGAYEQYF
>TRBD1|TRBV5-1
CASSLFTGQPWGYTF
>.|TRBV4-1
CASSHGAGTLNSGELFF
>TRBD1|TRBV5-4
CASSNFWGTALQETQYF
>TRBD2|TRBV9
CASSVIGAGGDTQYF
>.|TRBV10-2
CATGHGAMNTEAFF
>TRBD1|TRBV6-6
CASSHWTGRTDTQYF
>.|TRBV5-6
CASSAGDSYEQYF
>TRBD2|TRBV2
CASSPTSGRLVNEQFF
>TRBD1|TRBV27
CASSPGTGSNQPQHF
>TRBD1|TRBV9
CASSLGQGVRPYGYTF
>TRBD1|TRBV6-5
CASSSGQVKAFF
>.|TRBV9
CASSERTERGNTIYF
>.|TRBV30
CAFIAEPHYEQYF
>.|TRBV15
CATSRGAAELSQYF
>.|TRBV10-2
CASSEGQNTEAFF
>TRBD2|TRBV6-6
CASSCPPGLAGDEQYF
>TRBD1|TRBV25-1
CASSGTGESTEAFF
>TRBD1|TRBV19
CASRSPERTGGKLFF
>.|TRBV29-1
CSVVGLTSYEQYF
>.|TRBV6-1
CASSEGGWETQYF
>TRBD1|TRBV7-3
CASSFRGFRTDTQYF
>.|TRBV28
CASSSQPRLGRWFF
>.|TRBV7-3
CASSPRRDTGYEQYF
>.|TRBV4-1
CASSQPLTKNIQYF
>.|TRBV6-6
CASSSWTVNTEAFF